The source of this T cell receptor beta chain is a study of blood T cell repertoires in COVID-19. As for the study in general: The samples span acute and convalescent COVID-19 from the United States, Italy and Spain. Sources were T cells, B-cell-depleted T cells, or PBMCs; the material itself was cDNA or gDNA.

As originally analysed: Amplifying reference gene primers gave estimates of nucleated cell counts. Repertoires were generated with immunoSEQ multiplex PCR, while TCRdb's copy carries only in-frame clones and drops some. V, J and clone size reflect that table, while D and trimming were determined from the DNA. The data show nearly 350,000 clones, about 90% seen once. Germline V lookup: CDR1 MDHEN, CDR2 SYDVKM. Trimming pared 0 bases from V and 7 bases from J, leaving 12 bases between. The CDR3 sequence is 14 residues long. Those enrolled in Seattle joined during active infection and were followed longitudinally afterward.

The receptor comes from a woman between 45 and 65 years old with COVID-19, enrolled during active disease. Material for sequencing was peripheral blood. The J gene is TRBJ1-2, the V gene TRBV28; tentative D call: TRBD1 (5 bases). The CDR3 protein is CASSLWGERAGYTF. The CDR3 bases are TGTGCCAGCAGTTTATGGGGGGAGCGGGCTGGCTACACCTTC.